A selection of T cell receptor beta chains follows, all from one sample in a study of OX40 agonist ivuxolimab in advanced cancers. Generated by immunoSEQ multiplex PCR, the TCRdb table keeps only in-frame clones and is missing some. The sample has fewer than 85,000 clones, nearly 90% seen once; the top ten hold around 2.4%. Here the sequenced sample was CD4+ or CD8+ T cells sorted from blood, taken in a trial of the OX40 agonist ivuxolimab. The receptors originated from an adult with an advanced solid tumor such as melanoma, head and neck, liver or kidney cancer. The CDR3 runs from the conserved cysteine through the conserved F or W. Each record gives: D gene, CDR3 length, V gene, clone size, J gene, CDR3 protein, CDR3 DNA. A D gene is named only where the DNA matches it firmly. Only some rows state a clone size, as once, few, many or a class for expanded clones.

.,13,TRBV14,.,TRBJ1-1,CASSQVATPEAFF,TGTGCCAGCAGCCAAGTAGCGACACCTGAAGCTTTCTTT
.,16,TRBV28,.,TRBJ2-7,CASIAQGGGYGSEQYF,TGTGCCAGCATTGCTCAAGGAGGGGGTTATGGATCCGAGCAGTACTTC
.,18,TRBV14,.,TRBJ2-3,CASSQVPKRRPFADTQYF,TGTGCCAGCAGCCAAGTACCCAAACGCCGGCCCTTTGCAGATACGCAGTATTTT
.,14,TRBV7-6,.,TRBJ1-1,CASSPPPGGTEAFF,TGTGCCAGCAGCCCTCCCCCGGGGGGAACTGAAGCTTTCTTT
.,12,TRBV28,.,TRBJ2-7,CASSPYAYEQYF,TGTGCCAGCAGTCCCTACGCCTACGAGCAGTACTTC
.,14,TRBV19,.,TRBJ1-5,CASSIRLRREPQHF,TGTGCCAGTAGTATCCGACTCCGCCGGGAGCCCCAGCATTTT
.,13,TRBV5-4,.,TRBJ2-7,CASSGGGSYEQYF,TGTGCCAGCAGCGGAGGGGGGTCTTACGAGCAGTACTTC
.,14,TRBV9,.,TRBJ1-1,CASSPAATNTEAFF,TGTGCCAGCAGCCCGGCAGCGACGAACACTGAAGCTTTCTTT
.,14,TRBV28,.,TRBJ1-5,CASSLQGRDQPQHF,TGTGCCAGCAGTTTGCAGGGACGGGATCAGCCCCAGCATTTT
.,16,TRBV7-6,.,TRBJ2-5,CASSIGTARHRETQYF,TGTGCCAGCAGCATTGGGACTGCCCGCCACCGAGAGACCCAGTACTTC
.,15,TRBV5-1,.,TRBJ1-5,CASSLEPNSNQPQHF,TGCGCCAGCAGCTTGGAACCGAATAGCAATCAGCCCCAGCATTTT
.,14,TRBV19,.,TRBJ1-1,CASSPGFWGTEAFF,TGTGCCAGTAGTCCGGGATTTTGGGGCACTGAAGCTTTCTTT
TRBD2,14,TRBV27,.,TRBJ2-5,CASSSLGGVGTQYF,TGTGCCAGCAGTTCCCTCGGGGGGGTCGGGACCCAGTACTTC
.,10,TRBV12-5,.,TRBJ1-1,CASGSAEAFF,TGTGCTAGTGGTTCGGCTGAAGCTTTCTTT
TRBD1,15,TRBV18,.,TRBJ1-2,CASSPGTGGAQGYTF,TGTGCCAGCTCACCAGGGACAGGGGGCGCGCAGGGCTACACCTTC
.,12,TRBV5-1,.,TRBJ2-7,CASSLEAWEQYF,TGCGCCAGCAGCCTGGAAGCGTGGGAGCAGTACTTC
.,16,TRBV11-3,.,TRBJ2-5,CASSLGHDSSQETQYF,TGTGCCAGCAGCTTGGGGCATGACAGTTCCCAAGAGACCCAGTACTTC
.,15,TRBV5-1,.,TRBJ1-1,CASSWGGQGNTEAFF,TGCGCCAGCAGCTGGGGGGGACAAGGGAACACTGAAGCTTTCTTT
.,16,TRBV28,.,TRBJ1-5,CASRSDTGYSNQPQHF,TGTGCCAGCAGGTCGGACACCGGATATAGCAATCAGCCCCAGCATTTT
.,13,TRBV11-2,medium-sized,TRBJ1-1,CASSLDPNTEAFF,TGTGCCAGCAGCCTAGACCCGAACACTGAAGCTTTCTTT
TRBD2,20,TRBV12-5,.,TRBJ2-1,CASGANAGGGSGESYNEQFF,TGTGCTAGTGGGGCGAATGCGGGTGGCGGGAGTGGGGAGTCCTACAATGAGCAGTTCTTC
.,14,TRBV28,.,TRBJ2-5,CASSRYAGEETQYF,TGTGCCAGCAGTCGCTATGCCGGGGAGGAGACCCAGTACTTC
TRBD1,10,TRBV29-1,.,TRBJ2-1,CSGRGNEQFF,TGCAGCGGCAGGGGGAATGAGCAGTTCTTC
.,12,TRBV28,.,TRBJ2-1,CASSLAGGSLIF,TGTGCCAGCAGTTTGGCGGGCGGGTCTCTGATCTTC
.,15,TRBV5-1,.,TRBJ2-1,CASSPPPDRYNEQFF,TGCGCCAGCAGCCCGCCTCCGGACCGCTACAATGAGCAGTTCTTC
TRBD2,16,TRBV7-9,.,TRBJ2-7,CASSLLKTSGSYEQYF,TGTGCCAGCAGCTTACTCAAGACTAGCGGCTCCTACGAGCAGTACTTC
.,15,TRBV7-8,.,TRBJ2-3,CASSRGRTLGDTQYF,TGTGCCAGCAGCCGGGGGAGGACCCTGGGGGATACGCAGTATTTT
.,13,TRBV29-1,.,TRBJ1-3,CSVAEGSGNTIYF,TGCAGCGTGGCGGAGGGCTCTGGAAACACCATATATTTT
TRBD1,13,TRBV5-1,.,TRBJ1-2,CASSPDRAYGYTF,TGCGCCAGCAGCCCAGACAGGGCATATGGCTACACCTTC
TRBD1,13,TRBV6-5,.,TRBJ2-3,CASRRTGPDTQYF,TGTGCCAGCAGGAGGACAGGGCCAGATACGCAGTATTTT
.,15,TRBV18,.,TRBJ1-5,CASSPGGYSNQPQHF,TGTGCCAGCTCACCGGGAGGTTATAGCAATCAGCCCCAGCATTTT
TRBD1,14,TRBV6-5,.,TRBJ1-2,CASRPGGPYDGYTF,TGTGCCAGCAGACCAGGGGGACCGTATGATGGCTACACCTTC
.,15,TRBV25-1,.,TRBJ2-3,CASSDGGTGWDTQYF,TGTGCCAGCAGCGACGGGGGGACAGGATGGGATACGCAGTATTTT
.,15,TRBV11-2,.,TRBJ1-3,CASSLGVLSGNTIYF,TGTGCCAGCAGCTTAGGGGTACTCTCTGGAAACACCATATATTTT
TRBD1,15,TRBV5-4,.,TRBJ1-5,CASSLGGQTNQPQHF,TGTGCCAGCAGCTTGGGGGGACAGACCAATCAGCCCCAGCATTTT
.,12,TRBV11-2,.,TRBJ1-2,CASSSRNYGYTF,TGTGCCAGCAGCTCTCGTAACTATGGCTACACCTTC
.,14,TRBV5-1,.,TRBJ1-2,CASTQETGLYGYTF,TGCGCCAGCACCCAAGAGACAGGCCTCTATGGCTACACCTTC
.,15,TRBV6-1,.,TRBJ2-3,CASSSSGQGTDTQYF,.
.,16,TRBV21-1,.,TRBJ2-2,CASSSHRDINTGELFF,TGTGCCAGCAGCAGCCACCGGGACATTAACACCGGGGAGCTGTTTTTT
.,14,TRBV5-1,.,TRBJ1-1,CASSLVGSNTEAFF,TGCGCCAGCAGCTTGGTGGGGTCGAACACTGAAGCTTTCTTT
.,15,TRBV4-1,.,TRBJ2-2,CASSQRASGTGELFF,TGCGCCAGCAGCCAAAGGGCGTCGGGCACCGGGGAGCTGTTTTTT
.,15,TRBV7-2,few,TRBJ2-6,CASSAGGPGANVLTF,TGTGCCAGCTCCGCCGGGGGCCCTGGGGCCAACGTCCTGACTTTC
.,14,TRBV5-4,.,TRBJ1-5,CASSAGGHNQPQHF,TGTGCCAGCAGCGCGGGCGGCCACAATCAGCCCCAGCATTTT
.,13,TRBV10-1,.,TRBJ1-2,CASSKERNYGYTF,TGCGCCAGCAGTAAAGAAAGGAACTATGGCTACACCTTC
.,15,TRBV10-3,.,TRBJ1-6,CAISESGAMGSPLHF,TGTGCCATCAGTGAGTCTGGGGCTATGGGCTCACCCCTCCACTTT
TRBD2,15,TRBV6-1,.,TRBJ2-3,CASNSGSPPTDTQYF,TGTGCCAGCAATAGCGGGAGCCCCCCCACAGATACGCAGTATTTT
.,14,TRBV4-2,.,TRBJ1-1,CASSQGYKNTEAFF,TGTGCCAGCAGCCAAGGCTACAAGAACACTGAAGCTTTCTTT